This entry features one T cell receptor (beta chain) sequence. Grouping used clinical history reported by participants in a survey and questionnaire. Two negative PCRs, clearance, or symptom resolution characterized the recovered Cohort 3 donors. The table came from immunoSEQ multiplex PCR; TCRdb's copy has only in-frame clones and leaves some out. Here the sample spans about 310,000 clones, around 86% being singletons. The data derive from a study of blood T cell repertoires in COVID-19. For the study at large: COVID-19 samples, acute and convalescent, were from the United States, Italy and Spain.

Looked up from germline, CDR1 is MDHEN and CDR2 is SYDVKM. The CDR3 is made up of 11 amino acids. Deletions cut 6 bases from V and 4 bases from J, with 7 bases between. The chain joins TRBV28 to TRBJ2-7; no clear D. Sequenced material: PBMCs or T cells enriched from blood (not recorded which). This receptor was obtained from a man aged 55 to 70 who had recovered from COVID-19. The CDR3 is CASSLFYEQYF. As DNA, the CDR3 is TGTGCCAGCAGCCTTTTTTACGAGCAGTACTTC.